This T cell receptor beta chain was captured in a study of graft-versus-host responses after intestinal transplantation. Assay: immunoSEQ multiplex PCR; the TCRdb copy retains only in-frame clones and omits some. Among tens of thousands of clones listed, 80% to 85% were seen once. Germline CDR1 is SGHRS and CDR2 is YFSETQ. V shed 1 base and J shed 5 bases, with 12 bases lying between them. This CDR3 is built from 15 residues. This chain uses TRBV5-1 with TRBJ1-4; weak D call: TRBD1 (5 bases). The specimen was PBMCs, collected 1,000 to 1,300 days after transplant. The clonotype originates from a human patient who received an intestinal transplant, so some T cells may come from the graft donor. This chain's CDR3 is CASSLLGGWNEKLFF. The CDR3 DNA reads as TGCGCCAGCAGCTTGCTTGGGGGGTGGAATGAAAAACTGTTTTTT.